This passage covers 2 T cell receptor beta chains from one sample sequenced in a study of cytomegalovirus exposure and HLA in healthy donors. Vbeta (60) and Jbeta (13) primers were used in the PCR. Repertoires were generated with immunoSEQ multiplex PCR, while TCRdb's copy carries only in-frame clones and drops some. This sample has about 170,000 clones, with around 75% found just once. Sample: PBMCs. Receptor source: a male donor in good health and CMV-seronegative.

The genes are TRBV21-1 and TRBJ2-7; the D segment call TRBD2 is taken from the table without a DNA check. TRBV21-1 is a pseudogene. This CDR3 has 10 amino acids. CDR3 DNA: TGTGCCAGCAGCAGTAACGAGCAGTACTTC. Protein: CASSSNEQYF.

The V gene is TRBV7-2, the J gene TRBJ1-5; D may be TRBD1 (5 bases). The CDR3 is made up of 13 amino acids. V dropped 4 bases and J dropped 6 bases, with 10 bases sitting between them. CDR1 is SGHTA and CDR2 is FQGNSA in the germline V gene. This chain's CDR3 is CASSSQGGQPQHF. The CDR3 DNA reads TGTGCCAGCAGCTCTCAGGGCGGTCAGCCCCAGCATTTT.